Detailed here is one T cell receptor beta chain. Its cognate antigen has yet to be identified. It has no much larger one-base neighbor in the sample; base qualities were not kept. This entry belongs to a study of Ad26.COV2.S vaccination and SARS-CoV-2 variants (dated by TCRdb to 2020 to 2022). Regarding the complete study: Donors in the vaccine arm were drawn from COV1001, a phase I-IIa trial of Ad26.COV2.S in healthy adults that was multicentre, randomized, double-blind and placebo-controlled. Dosing of Ad26.COV2.S was intramuscular, at either 5x10^10 or 1x10^11 viral particles, delivered as one shot or as two shots spaced 56 days apart. TCRbeta repertoire sequencing served as the tool for gauging how specific and how broad the SARS-CoV-2-reactive T cell receptors were following Ad26.COV2.S vaccination. The TCR-sequenced set comprised approximately 32 samples: about 19 Ad26.COV2.S vaccine recipients, 5 placebo recipients and 8 SARS-CoV-2 convalescent individuals. Trial participants were randomized into five groups of five: low-dose or high-dose Ad26.COV2.S given once or twice, or placebo on both occasions. Blinding of investigators to trial group allocation was maintained during experiments and outcome assessment. The paper as a whole reports these results and caveats: Substantial breadth of spike-specific CD8+ and CD4+ T cell responses was reported after vaccination. According to the authors, total T cell responses may have been underestimated by the TCR breadth and depth analyses. The study was not powered to compare responses between vaccine doses or regimens. Vaccine and placebo recipients had similar non-spike TCR breadth, a finding consistent with the vaccine containing only spike. Ad26.COV2.S recipients had higher spike-specific TCR breadth than placebo recipients (P = 0.0014).

TCRbeta CDR3 regions were sequenced with the immunoSEQ Assay. After extraction, genomic DNA underwent amplification by bias-controlled multiplex PCR, followed by high-throughput sequencing. Under the source paper's analysis protocol: To quantify the absolute abundance of each unique TCRbeta CDR3 region, sequences were collapsed and filtered. T cell fraction was estimated by normalizing TCRbeta template counts to usable DNA, with usable DNA measured through amplification of reference genes found in all nucleated cells. Repertoire TCRs were annotated as SARS-CoV-2-specific by exact matching of V gene, CDR3 amino acid sequence and J gene to a known reactive TCR set. The reference SARS-CoV-2 TCR set came from MIRA and was filtered for enrichment in COVID-19-positive ImmuneCODE repertoires, removing public or cross-reactive TCRs. Drawing on the MIRA antigens, annotated TCRs were analysed further at the level of specific ORF or position within ORF. Breadth was defined as the number of annotated unique rearrangements divided by the total number of unique productive rearrangements, and depth was defined as the summed frequency of the annotated unique rearrangements. TCR breadth was compared between groups using two-sided Wilcoxon rank-sum tests. The immuneACCESS repertoire file appears here via TCRdb, limited to in-frame rearrangements. These files lack a portion of the clones; in checked studies, under half of the deficit traces to unresolved V genes, and the cause of the others is not known. V, J and clone size are those of that table, while D and trimming were read from the DNA. This sample holds some 390,000 clones; about nine tenths were observed only once. The ten biggest clones cover approximately 1.9% of the sample.

The CDR3 holds 14 amino acids from the cysteine to the phenylalanine. Only the CDR3 DNA is retained, 42 bases long and in frame from the first base. The germline V gene provides CDR1 WSHSY and CDR2 SAAADI. The V and J ends are trimmed by 8 bases and 1 base, leaving 12 bases between them. This specimen's treatment or condition label, interpreted: some 20 received Ad26.COV2.S at low or high dose, single or two shots; 5 received placebo; per-sample allocation not given. Repertoires of vaccine and placebo recipients were sequenced from samples taken on day 63 after the first injection. Between 29 July and 7 August 2020, Cohort 1b enrolled fewer than 30 adults aged 18-55 years at one site in Boston, USA. Ad26.COV2.S was a replication-incompetent adenovirus type 26 vector expressing a prefusion-stabilized SARS-CoV-2 spike protein from the original Wuhan strain.

This sequence originates from a person between 18 and 65 years old who received the Ad26.COV2.S COVID-19 vaccine or a placebo. Here the sequenced sample was peripheral blood, taken in a trial of Ad26.COV2.S vaccine versus placebo. The chain joins TRBV10-2 to TRBJ2-4; the best D guess is TRBD2, with 5 bases matching. The CDR3 loop reads CASARGEAKNIQYF. The DNA sequence follows: TGCGCCAGCGCTCGGGGAGAGGCCAAAAACATTCAGTACTTC.